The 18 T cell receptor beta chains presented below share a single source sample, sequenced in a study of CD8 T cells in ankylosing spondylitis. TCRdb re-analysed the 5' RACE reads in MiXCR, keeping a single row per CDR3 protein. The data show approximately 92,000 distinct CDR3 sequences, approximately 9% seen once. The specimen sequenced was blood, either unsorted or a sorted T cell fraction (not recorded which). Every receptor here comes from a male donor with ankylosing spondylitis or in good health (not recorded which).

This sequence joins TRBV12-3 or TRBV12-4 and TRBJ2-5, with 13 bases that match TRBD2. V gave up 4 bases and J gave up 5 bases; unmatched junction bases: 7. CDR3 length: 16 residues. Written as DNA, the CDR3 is TGTGCCAGCAGTTCCTTAGGACTAGCGGGGGCGGAGACCCAGTACTTC. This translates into CASSSLGLAGAETQYF.

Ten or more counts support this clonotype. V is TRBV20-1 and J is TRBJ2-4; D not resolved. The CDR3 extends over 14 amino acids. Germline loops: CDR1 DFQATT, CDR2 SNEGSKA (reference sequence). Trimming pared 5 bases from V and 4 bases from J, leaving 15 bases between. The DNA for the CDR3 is TGCAGTGCTCACACTCAAATGTTGAAAAACATTCAGTACTTC. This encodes CSAHTQMLKNIQYF.

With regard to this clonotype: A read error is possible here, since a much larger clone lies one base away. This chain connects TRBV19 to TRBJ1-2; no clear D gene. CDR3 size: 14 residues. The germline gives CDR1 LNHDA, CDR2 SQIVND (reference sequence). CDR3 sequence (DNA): TGTGCCAGTAGTATGCCCAGTACTAACTATGGCAACACCTTC. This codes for CASSMPSTNYGNTF.

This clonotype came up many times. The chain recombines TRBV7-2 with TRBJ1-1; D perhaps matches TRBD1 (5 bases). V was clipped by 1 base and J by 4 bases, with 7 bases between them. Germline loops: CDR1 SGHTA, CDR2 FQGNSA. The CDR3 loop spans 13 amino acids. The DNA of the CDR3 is TGTGCCAGCAGCTTAGGGGGGAGCACTGAAGCTTTCTTT. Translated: CASSLGGSTEAFF.

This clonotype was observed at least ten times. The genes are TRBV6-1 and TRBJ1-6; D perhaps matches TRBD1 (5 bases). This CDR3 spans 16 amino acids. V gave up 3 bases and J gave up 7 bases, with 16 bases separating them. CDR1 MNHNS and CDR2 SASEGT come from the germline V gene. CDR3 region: CASSEVPGGANSPLHF. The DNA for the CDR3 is TGTGCCAGCAGTGAGGTGCCGGGTGGGGCCAATTCACCCCTCCACTTT.

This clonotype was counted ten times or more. CDR3 region: CASSPVSHGGDNEQYF. CDR3 sequence (DNA): TGTGCCAGCAGCCCGGTGAGTCACGGGGGAGACAACGAGCAGTACTTC. The J gene is TRBJ2-7, the V gene TRBV5-6, with a possible D match to TRBD2 (6 bases). Germline V gene lookup returns CDR1 SGHDT and CDR2 YYEEEE. The CDR3 length is 16 residues. Trimming pared 4 bases from V and 5 bases from J, leaving 22 bases between. The full variable domain, completed using reference TRBV5-6 and TRBJ2-7, is DAGVTQSPTHLIKTRGQQVTLRCSPKSGHDTVSWYQQALGQGPQFIFQYYEEEERQRGNFPDRFSGHQFPNYSSELNVNALLLGDSALYLCASSPVSHGGDNEQYFGPGTRLTVT.

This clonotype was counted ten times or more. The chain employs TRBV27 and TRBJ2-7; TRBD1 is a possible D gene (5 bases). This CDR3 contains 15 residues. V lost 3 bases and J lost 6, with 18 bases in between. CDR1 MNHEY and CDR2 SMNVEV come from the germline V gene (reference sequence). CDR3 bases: TGTGCCAGCAGTTTCCCACCCAGGGCAGTTCGCGAGCAGTACTTC. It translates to CASSFPPRAVREQYF.

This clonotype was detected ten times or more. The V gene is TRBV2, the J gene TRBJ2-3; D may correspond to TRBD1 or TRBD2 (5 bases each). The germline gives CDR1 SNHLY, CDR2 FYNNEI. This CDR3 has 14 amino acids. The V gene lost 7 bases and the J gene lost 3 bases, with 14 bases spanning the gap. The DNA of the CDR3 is TGTGCCAGCATCGAGGGGAGCCGGACAGATACGCAGTATTTT. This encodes CASIEGSRTDTQYF.

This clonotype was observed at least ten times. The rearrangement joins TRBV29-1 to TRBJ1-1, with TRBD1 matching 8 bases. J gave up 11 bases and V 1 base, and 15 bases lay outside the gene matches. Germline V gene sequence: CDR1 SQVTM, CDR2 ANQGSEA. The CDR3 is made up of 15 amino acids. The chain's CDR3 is CSVEGMTGETLLAFF. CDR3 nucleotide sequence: TGCAGCGTTGAAGGTATGACAGGGGAAACACTGTTGGCTTTCTTT.

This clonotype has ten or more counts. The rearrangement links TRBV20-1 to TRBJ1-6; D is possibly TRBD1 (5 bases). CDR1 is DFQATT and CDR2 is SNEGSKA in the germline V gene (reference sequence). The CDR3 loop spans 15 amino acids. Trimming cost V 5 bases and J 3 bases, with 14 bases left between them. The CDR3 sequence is CSAFGTRGYNSPLHF. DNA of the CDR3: TGCAGTGCTTTCGGGACGCGAGGCTATAATTCACCCCTCCACTTT.

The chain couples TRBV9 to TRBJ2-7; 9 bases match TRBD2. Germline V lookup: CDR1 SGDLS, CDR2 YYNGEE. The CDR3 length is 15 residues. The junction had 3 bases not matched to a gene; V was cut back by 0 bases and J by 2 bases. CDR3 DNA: TGTGCCAGCAGCGTAGAGAGCGGGGGGACCTACGAGCAGTACTTC. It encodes CASSVESGGTYEQYF.

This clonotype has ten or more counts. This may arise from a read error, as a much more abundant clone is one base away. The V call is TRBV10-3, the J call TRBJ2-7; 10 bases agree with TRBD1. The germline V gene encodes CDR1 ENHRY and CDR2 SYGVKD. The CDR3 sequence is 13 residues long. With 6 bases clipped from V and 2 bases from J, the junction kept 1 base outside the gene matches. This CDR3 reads CAISGQGAYEQYF. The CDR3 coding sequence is TGTGCCATCAGCGGACAGGGGGCCTACGAGCAGTACTTC.

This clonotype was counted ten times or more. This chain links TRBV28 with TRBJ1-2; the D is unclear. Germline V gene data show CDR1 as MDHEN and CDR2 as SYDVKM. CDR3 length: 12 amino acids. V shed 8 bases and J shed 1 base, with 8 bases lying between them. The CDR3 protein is CASGDINYGYTF. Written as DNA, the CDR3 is TGTGCCAGCGGCGACATTAACTATGGCTACACCTTC.

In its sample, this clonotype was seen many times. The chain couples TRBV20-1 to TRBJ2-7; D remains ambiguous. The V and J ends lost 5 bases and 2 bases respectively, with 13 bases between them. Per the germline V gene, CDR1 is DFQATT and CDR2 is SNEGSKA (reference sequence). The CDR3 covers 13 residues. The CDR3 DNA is TGCAGTGCTCCCATCCTTGGGCCCTACGAGCAGTACTTC. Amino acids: CSAPILGPYEQYF.

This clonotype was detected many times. The CDR3 spells CASSLGLAGNEQFF. CDR3 DNA sequence: TGCGCCAGCAGCTTGGGGCTAGCGGGGAATGAGCAGTTCTTC. The rearrangement joins TRBV5-1 to TRBJ2-1, with TRBD2 identical over 9 bases. Germline CDR1 and CDR2: SGHRS and YFSETQ. This CDR3 comprises 14 residues. V dropped 0 bases and J dropped 7; count of bases not matched to a gene: 2.

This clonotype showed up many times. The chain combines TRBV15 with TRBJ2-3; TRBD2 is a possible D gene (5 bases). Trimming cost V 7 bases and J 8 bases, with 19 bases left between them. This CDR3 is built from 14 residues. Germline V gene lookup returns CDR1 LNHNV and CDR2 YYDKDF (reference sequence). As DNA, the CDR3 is TGTGCCACCACGGACTCCTCCCACATATCTACGCAGTATTTT. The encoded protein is CATTDSSHISTQYF.

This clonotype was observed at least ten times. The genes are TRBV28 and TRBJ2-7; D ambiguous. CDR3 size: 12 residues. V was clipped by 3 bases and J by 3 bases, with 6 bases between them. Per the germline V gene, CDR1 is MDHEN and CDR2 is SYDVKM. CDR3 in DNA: TGTGCCAGCAGTTTTAATCGCTACGAGCAGTACTTC. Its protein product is CASSFNRYEQYF.

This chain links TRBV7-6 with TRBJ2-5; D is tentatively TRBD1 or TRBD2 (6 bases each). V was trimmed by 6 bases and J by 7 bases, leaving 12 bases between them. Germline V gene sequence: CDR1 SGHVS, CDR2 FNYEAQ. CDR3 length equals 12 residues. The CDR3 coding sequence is TGTGCCAGCAGATTCGGAGGGGGGACCCAGTACTTC. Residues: CASRFGGGTQYF.